These 24 T cell receptor beta chains originate from one sample sequenced in a study of identical twins. TCRdb called the 5' RACE reads again in MiXCR, with one record for every CDR3 protein. Among approximately 690,000 distinct CDR3 sequences, 5.5% to 6.5% were seen once, and the ten largest hold 1.5% to 2%. What was sequenced was naive T cells sorted from blood. These receptors were obtained from a man aged 18 to 29 in good health.

This clonotype was observed a handful of times. The chain recombines TRBV2 with TRBJ1-1; D unresolved. CDR3 length: 13 residues. V was pared by 5 bases and J by 10 bases, with 17 bases between. Germline lookup yields CDR1 SNHLY and CDR2 FYNNEI. The CDR3 DNA reads as TGTGCCAGCAGTCTTGACCGTATAGGACGAGCTTTCTTT. This translates into CASSLDRIGRAFF.

Only a few counts were recorded for this clonotype. The rearrangement links TRBV5-1 to TRBJ2-3; D ambiguous. Germline V gene lookup returns CDR1 SGHRS and CDR2 YFSETQ. Between the trimmed V and J ends, which lost 2 bases and 0 bases, there was a span of 13 bases. The CDR3 totals 16 residues. The CDR3 DNA follows: TGCGCCAGCAGCTTAACACAGCGAGCTAGCACAGATACGCAGTATTTT. It specifies CASSLTQRASTDTQYF.

The chain uses TRBV5-1 and TRBJ2-2, with 12 bases lining up with TRBD1. The V gene end was trimmed by 0 bases and the J gene end by 10 bases; junction bases not matched to a gene: 4. Looked up from germline, CDR1 is SGHRS and CDR2 is YFSETQ. The CDR3 loop spans 15 amino acids. CDR3 protein: CASSLEGTGGVELFF. Written as DNA, the CDR3 is TGCGCCAGCAGCTTGGAAGGGACAGGGGGCGTGGAGCTGTTTTTT.

The J gene is TRBJ2-5, the V gene TRBV5-6; TRBD1 is a possible D gene (6 bases). Germline CDR1 is SGHDT and CDR2 is YYEEEE. The CDR3 has 16 residues. V was pared by 4 bases and J by 1 base, with 17 bases between. CDR3: CASSTWTVRVQETQYF. CDR3 in DNA: TGTGCCAGCAGCACCTGGACAGTCCGGGTCCAAGAGACCCAGTACTTC.

This clonotype was recorded a few times. CDR3 coding DNA: TGCGCCAGCAGCTTCCCACCGGCTAGGAGCACAGATACGCAGTATTTT. Translated, it gives CASSFPPARSTDTQYF. The gene calls are TRBV5-1 and TRBJ2-3; D ambiguous. Germline CDR1 SGHRS, CDR2 YFSETQ. CDR3 length equals 16 residues. V lost 2 bases and J 0 bases, leaving 13 bases between the germline ends.

In its sample, this clonotype was seen a few times. The chain uses TRBV11-2 and TRBJ2-5, with D perhaps TRBD2 (6 bases). This CDR3 has 14 amino acids. The V and J ends lost 5 bases and 5 bases respectively, with 15 bases between them. Germline assignment: CDR1 SGHAT and CDR2 FQNNGV. CDR3 in DNA: TGTGCCAGCAGCCTGGACGCGGGGTGGGAGACCCAGTACTTC. Protein sequence: CASSLDAGWETQYF.

Many counts were recorded for this clonotype. The genes are TRBV12-3 or TRBV12-4 and TRBJ2-1; a weak D match, TRBD2 (6 bases). Trimming left V 6 bases short and J 5 bases short, with 20 bases between. The CDR3 contains 16 residues. This chain's CDR3 is CASSTFAGFGDNEQFF. Written as DNA, the CDR3 is TGTGCCAGCAGCACCTTCGCGGGATTCGGGGACAATGAGCAGTTCTTC.

This clonotype was seen more than once but under ten times. Here the CDR3 reads CATPGTRPEKLFF. As DNA, the CDR3 is TGTGCCACTCCCGGGACAAGGCCTGAAAAACTGTTTTTT. The V gene is TRBV27, the J gene TRBJ1-4; TRBD1 is a possible D gene (6 bases). Germline V CDR1 and CDR2: MNHEY, SMNVEV (reference sequence). V lost 10 bases to trimming and J lost 7 bases, with 16 bases between them. The CDR3 contains 13 residues.

This clonotype was detected ten times or more. This rearrangement joins TRBV29-1 to TRBJ1-4; D is unclear. V shed 3 bases and J shed 10 bases, with 9 bases lying between them. The germline CDR1 and CDR2 sequences are SQVTM and ANQGSEA. The length of the CDR3 is 11 residues. The CDR3 bases are TGCAGCGTTGATAAGGCGTCAAAACTGTTTTTT. It specifies CSVDKASKLFF.

The CDR3 is CASSLGVGRYEQYF. The CDR3 DNA is TGTGCCAGCTCACTCGGGGTGGGCAGGTACGAGCAGTACTTC. The chain combines TRBV18 with TRBJ2-7, with a tentative D call TRBD2 (5 bases). Germline CDR1 KGHSH, CDR2 LQKENI. The V and J ends lost 4 bases and 4 bases respectively, with 14 bases between them. The length of the CDR3 is 14 residues.

This clonotype has at least ten counts. The V gene is TRBV12-3 or TRBV12-4, the J gene TRBJ1-1, with D uncertain. This CDR3 spans 13 amino acids. V dropped 5 bases and J dropped 1 base, with 8 bases sitting between them. CDR3 nucleotides: TGTGCCAGCAGTCGTAGACGGAACACTGAAGCTTTCTTT. Translation gives CASSRRRNTEAFF.

This chain connects TRBV7-3 to TRBJ2-1; D may be TRBD1 or TRBD2 (6 bases each). The CDR3 loop spans 18 amino acids. V lost 2 bases, J lost 4 bases, and 21 bases lay in between. The V gene's germline CDR1 is SGHTA and CDR2 FQGTGA. CDR3 DNA: TGTGCCAGCAGCTTAGGACCCGAGAAGGGGGGAGGATACAATGAGCAGTTCTTC. Its translation is CASSLGPEKGGGYNEQFF.

This clonotype showed up just a few times. This chain joins TRBV11-3 and TRBJ1-2; possibly TRBD1 for D (5 bases). Germline CDR1 SGHNT, CDR2 YENEEA. V dropped 1 base and J dropped 3 bases, with 15 bases sitting between them. This CDR3 contains 16 residues. CDR3 sequence (DNA): TGTGCCAGCAGCTTAGTTGGACTCGGGGCTGACTATGGCTACACCTTC. This codes for CASSLVGLGADYGYTF.

This clonotype was detected ten times or more. The chain has TRBV29-1 and TRBJ2-1, with D maybe TRBD2 (6 bases). CDR3 length: 14 amino acids. Germline-derived CDR1 and CDR2 are SQVTM and ANQGSEA. V was shortened by 4 bases and J by 2 bases, with 12 bases between the two germline ends. CDR3 amino acids: CSVVPGATYNEQFF. For the CDR3, the DNA is TGCAGCGTTGTGCCGGGAGCGACCTACAATGAGCAGTTCTTC.

This clonotype was observed many times. The rearrangement uses TRBV10-3 and TRBJ1-5; 8 bases agree with TRBD1. V shed 6 bases and J 3 bases; nucleotides not matched to a gene: 4. The germline V gene encodes CDR1 ENHRY and CDR2 SYGVKD. The CDR3 spans 14 residues. The chain's CDR3 is CAIRTDRDNQPQHF. The CDR3 nucleotides are TGTGCCATCAGGACGGACAGGGACAATCAGCCCCAGCATTTT.

This clonotype was counted only a few times. The chain uses TRBV5-1 and TRBJ2-3; D possibly uses TRBD1 or TRBD2 (5 bases each). The CDR3 is 16 amino acids. Trimming left V 2 bases short and J 2 bases short, with 15 bases between. CDR1 is SGHRS and CDR2 is YFSETQ in the germline V gene. CDR3 residues: CASSFLLDGTTDTQYF. For the CDR3, the DNA is TGCGCCAGCAGCTTTCTTCTCGACGGGACCACAGATACGCAGTATTTT.

This clonotype appeared a few times. The J gene is TRBJ2-4, the V gene TRBV7-8, with no clear D. The V end lost 1 base, the J end lost 10 bases, and 8 bases lay between the germline ends. The CDR3 length is 12 residues. CDR1 and CDR2 from the germline V gene are SGHVS and FQNEAQ. CDR3 DNA: TGTGCCAGCAGCTTAGGCGACCTTATTCAGTACTTC. This sequence encodes CASSLGDLIQYF.

This clonotype was observed at least ten times. The chain combines TRBV20-1 with TRBJ2-3; TRBD2 aligns across 9 bases. V shed 3 bases, J shed 6 bases, and the junction held 7 bases outside the gene matches. The CDR3 consists of 14 residues. In germline, CDR1 is DFQATT, CDR2 SNEGSKA (reference sequence). The CDR3 loop reads CSASLSGRTDTQYF. In DNA, the CDR3 is TGCAGTGCTAGTTTAAGCGGGAGGACGGATACGCAGTATTTT.

Concerning this clonotype itself: At one boundary the junction diverges from the germline segment, which might be a read error. The chain links TRBV5-1 to TRBJ2-3; no firm D call. The CDR3 is 15 amino acids. In germline, CDR1 is SGHRS, CDR2 YFSETQ. The CDR3 DNA reads TGCACCAGCAGCTTGGTTGGAGATAGCACAGATACGCAGTATTTT. It encodes CTSSLVGDSTDTQYF.

This clonotype was seen a few times. The rearrangement uses TRBV4-1 and TRBJ2-1; D remains unclear. This CDR3 spans 16 amino acids. The V end was cut by 0 bases, the J end by 0 bases, with 9 bases between. CDR1 is MGHRA and CDR2 is YSYEKL in the germline V gene. Written as DNA, the CDR3 is TGCGCCAGCAGCCAAGATTGGGCGGCCTCCTACAATGAGCAGTTCTTC. Translated, it gives CASSQDWAASYNEQFF.

This clonotype was seen more than once but under ten times. The chain combines TRBV7-9 with TRBJ1-2; possibly TRBD1 for D (6 bases). Germline V gives CDR1 SEHNR, CDR2 FQNEAQ (reference sequence). CDR3 length: 15 residues. The V end was cut by 6 bases, the J end by 4 bases, with 18 bases between. CDR3 nucleotides: TGTGCCAGCAGTGGCGGGGGGCGAGAGGGCTATGGCTACACCTTC. Translating gives CASSGGGREGYGYTF. The complete variable domain, with remaining parts taken from reference TRBV7-9 and TRBJ1-2, reads DTGVSQNPRHKITKRGQNVTFRCDPISEHNRLYWYRQTLGQGPEFLTYFQNEAQLEKSRLLSDRFSAERPKGSFSTLEIQRTEQGDSAMYLCASSGGGREGYGYTFGSGTRLTVV.

This clonotype was observed many times. The V and J genes are TRBV27 and TRBJ2-1, with 12 bases that match TRBD2. The germline V gene encodes CDR1 MNHEY and CDR2 SMNVEV (reference sequence). The V segment lost 5 bases and the J segment 16 bases; nucleotides outside the gene matches: 6. The CDR3 covers 12 residues. The DNA for the CDR3 is TGTGCCAGCAGTATCGGACTAGCGGGACTCTTCTTC. Protein sequence: CASSIGLAGLFF.

CDR3 nucleotide sequence: TGTGCCACCAGCAGAGATCCACAGCCTCAAGAGACCCAGTACTTC. Translated: CATSRDPQPQETQYF. J is TRBJ2-5 and V is TRBV15; no definite D call. The V end lost 0 bases, the J end lost 2 bases, and 10 bases lay between the germline ends. This CDR3 region has 15 residues. The germline V gene encodes CDR1 LNHNV and CDR2 YYDKDF (reference sequence). The variable domain in full, completed from reference TRBV15 and TRBJ2-5, reads DAMVIQNPRYQVTQFGKPVTLSCSQTLNHNVMYWYQQKSSQAPKLLFHYYDKDFNNEADTPDNFQSRRPNTSFCFLDIRSPGLGDTAMYLCATSRDPQPQETQYFGPGTRLLVL.

This chain links TRBV15 with TRBJ2-5, with TRBD2 matching 9 bases. V was clipped by 3 bases and J by 7 bases; unmatched bases: 6. The CDR3 is 14 residues long. CDR1 is LNHNV and CDR2 is YYDKDF in the germline V gene (reference sequence). The CDR3 nucleotides read TGTGCCACCAGCAGCGGACTGCGGGAGGGGACCCAGTACTTC. It translates to CATSSGLREGTQYF.